This passage covers 20 T cell receptor beta chains from one sample sequenced in a study of blood T cells in healthy people across ages. The use of a sample-barcoded 5' primer and a J-beta primer mix characterized a second PCR of 7 to 11 cycles. TCRdb fed the 5' RACE reads into MiXCR, producing one record per CDR3 protein. This repertoire shows 700,000 to 850,000 distinct CDR3 sequences, around 36% found once; its top ten account for over 10%. Sample: blood. The receptors come from a man between 18 and 35 years old in good health.

The V and J genes are TRBV6-1 and TRBJ2-7, with no clear D. Germline V gene lookup returns CDR1 MNHNS and CDR2 SASEGT. V gave up 1 base and J gave up 4 bases, with 11 bases separating them. The CDR3 contains 14 residues. The CDR3 DNA sequence: TGTGCCAGCAGTGAAGAGTACGGTTCTTACGAGCAGTACTTC. Its translation is CASSEEYGSYEQYF.

This clonotype was picked up many times. The chain uses TRBV5-1 and TRBJ1-4; maybe TRBD1 (5 bases). CDR1 SGHRS and CDR2 YFSETQ come from the germline V gene. V was shortened by 4 bases and J by 12 bases, with 19 bases between the two germline ends. This CDR3 has 14 amino acids. For the CDR3, the DNA is TGCGCCAGCAGCCAGACAGCCGGCGGGGCGGAACTGTTTTTT. It yields the protein CASSQTAGGAELFF.

The chain employs TRBV9 and TRBJ2-1, with 11 bases identical to TRBD2. Germline values: CDR1 SGDLS, CDR2 YYNGEE. The CDR3 has 19 amino acids. Trimming cost V 4 bases and J 0 bases; bases outside gene matches: 12. CDR3: CASSPRGTSGDSSYNEQFF. The CDR3, as DNA: TGTGCCAGCAGCCCTAGGGGGACTAGCGGCGATAGCTCCTACAATGAGCAGTTCTTC.

V and J are TRBV7-2 and TRBJ2-3; TRBD2 agrees at 9 bases. Trimming removed 2 bases from V and 4 bases from J; junction bases left unmatched: 4. CDR3 length equals 15 residues. The germline gives CDR1 SGHTA, CDR2 FQGNSA. DNA of the CDR3: TGTGCCAGCAGCTTACTAGCGGGGTTGTCAGATACGCAGTATTTT. Protein: CASSLLAGLSDTQYF.

This clonotype was seen many times. CDR3 sequence reads: CSVQRSETQYF. The CDR3 DNA reads as TGCAGCGTGCAACGCTCAGAGACCCAGTACTTC. The chain uses TRBV29-1 and TRBJ2-5, with D uncertain. The CDR3 extends over 11 amino acids. The germline gives CDR1 SQVTM, CDR2 ANQGSEA. V gave up 6 bases and J gave up 4 bases, with 9 bases separating them.

This clonotype has only a few counts. The CDR3 coding sequence is TGCGCCAGCAGCCCACAGGTAGGAGGAGAAGAAAAACTGTTTTTT. Amino acids: CASSPQVGGEEKLFF. The V and J genes are TRBV5-1 and TRBJ1-4, with D possibly matching TRBD1 (5 bases). Germline loops: CDR1 SGHRS, CDR2 YFSETQ. This CDR3 has 15 residues. V was trimmed by 4 bases and J by 8 bases, leaving 18 bases between them.

This rearrangement joins TRBV12-3 or TRBV12-4 to TRBJ2-1; D unresolved. The CDR3 contains 18 residues. The V end was cut by 4 bases, the J end by 0 bases, with 19 bases between. The CDR3 region is CASSSTPGGAFSYNEQFF. The CDR3 DNA is TGTGCCAGCAGTTCAACGCCGGGCGGCGCTTTCTCCTACAATGAGCAGTTCTTC.

The chain uses TRBV12-3 or TRBV12-4 and TRBJ2-7; no definite D call. The CDR3 covers 12 residues. With 3 bases removed from V and 9 bases from J, the gap between germline ends came to 12 bases. This chain's CDR3 is CASSFGRSGQYF. The CDR3 DNA sequence: TGTGCCAGCAGTTTCGGTAGAAGTGGGCAGTACTTC.

This clonotype was seen more than once but under ten times. The V and J genes are TRBV30 and TRBJ1-2; D gene unclear. The CDR3 has 14 residues. The germline V and J ends were trimmed by 5 bases and 2 bases, with 15 bases remaining between them. CDR1 is GTSNPN and CDR2 is SVGIG in the germline V gene (reference sequence). The DNA for the CDR3 is TGTGCCTGGTCCCGCCGGCCGGACAACTATGGCTACACCTTC. Translating gives CAWSRRPDNYGYTF. Combining the CDR3 with reference TRBV30 and TRBJ1-2 gives the whole variable domain SQTIHQWPATLVQPVGSPLSLECTVEGTSNPNLYWYRQAAGRGLQLLFYSVGIGQISSEVPQNLSASRPQDRQFILSSKKLLLSDSGFYLCAWSRRPDNYGYTFGSGTRLTVV.

There are many counts of this clonotype. The chain couples TRBV2 to TRBJ2-7; D perhaps matches TRBD1 (6 bases). Germline lookup yields CDR1 SNHLY and CDR2 FYNNEI. Trimming stripped 6 bases from V and 3 bases from J, with 15 bases between. The CDR3 loop spans 14 amino acids. CDR3: CASSPDSDFYEQYF. In DNA, the CDR3 is TGTGCCAGCAGCCCGGACAGCGACTTCTACGAGCAGTACTTC.

This sequence joins TRBV6-6 and TRBJ2-3; maybe TRBD1 (5 bases). The germline gives CDR1 MNHNY, CDR2 SVGAGI (reference sequence). Trimming left V 1 base short and J 0 bases short, with 11 bases between. This CDR3 has 16 residues. Here the CDR3 reads CASSYWAGHSTDTQYF. The CDR3, as DNA: TGTGCCAGCAGTTACTGGGCCGGACACAGCACAGATACGCAGTATTTT.

This chain joins TRBV20-1 and TRBJ1-5; no clear D gene. The CDR3 sequence is 16 residues long. The ends were cut back, 1 base at V and 0 bases at J, with 13 bases in the middle. Germline assignment: CDR1 DFQATT and CDR2 SNEGSKA (reference sequence). The CDR3 protein is CSARGSAGSSNQPQHF. DNA of the CDR3: TGCAGTGCTAGAGGATCGGCTGGGAGTAGCAATCAGCCCCAGCATTTT.

The V and J genes are TRBV7-2 and TRBJ2-3; TRBD1 matches 8 bases. There are 12 residues in the CDR3. Germline loops: CDR1 SGHTA, CDR2 FQGNSA. The V segment lost 5 bases and the J segment 10 bases; nucleotides outside the gene matches: 5. The CDR3 region has the DNA TGTGCCAGCAGCCGGGACAGGTGGGCGCAGTATTTT. Translation: CASSRDRWAQYF.

This clonotype was recorded at least ten times. The rearrangement links TRBV12-3 or TRBV12-4 to TRBJ1-6; no firm D call. V was pared by 0 bases and J by 2 bases, with 5 bases between. This CDR3 is built from 15 residues. In nucleotides, the CDR3 is TGTGCCAGCAGTTTAGCGGCAGCCTATAATTCACCCCTCCACTTT. Amino acids: CASSLAAAYNSPLHF.

The chain joins TRBV20-1 to TRBJ1-2; tentatively, D is TRBD1 (5 bases). This CDR3 is built from 13 residues. With 8 bases removed from V and 8 bases from J, the gap between germline ends came to 21 bases. From germline, CDR1 is DFQATT and CDR2 SNEGSKA (reference sequence). CDR3 amino acids: CSTRTPREMGYTF. Here the CDR3 DNA reads TGCAGTACCCGGACACCCCGAGAGATGGGCTACACCTTC.

In regard to this clonotype: This sequence may be a read error, since a much larger clone differs from it by one base. CDR3 in DNA: TGTGCCTGCAGCTTCGGGACCCTTCTTCCAGATACGCAGTATTTT. Its protein product is CACSFGTLLPDTQYF. This chain uses TRBV7-9 with TRBJ2-3; D is perhaps TRBD1 or TRBD2 (5 bases each). Looked up from germline, CDR1 is SEHNR and CDR2 is FQNEAQ (reference sequence). This CDR3 has 15 amino acids.

This clonotype was detected ten times or more. The chain uses TRBV4-3 and TRBJ1-1; no clear D gene. V lost 1 base, J lost 8 bases, and 17 bases lay in between. There are 15 residues in the CDR3. Germline-derived CDR1 and CDR2 are LGHNA and YSLEER. CDR3 amino acids: CASSQGPYGGSEAFF. Written as DNA, the CDR3 is TGCGCCAGCAGCCAAGGACCTTACGGCGGGTCGGAAGCTTTCTTT.

The CDR3 nucleotides read TGCGCCAGCAGCCACCGGGTCCACAGTGAGCAGTTCTTC. Its translation is CASSHRVHSEQFF. The chain is built from TRBV4-3 and TRBJ2-1; D unclear. CDR1 LGHNA and CDR2 YSLEER come from the germline V gene. This CDR3 has 13 residues. Trimming cost V 3 bases and J 9 bases, with 12 bases left between them.

This clonotype was seen more than once but under ten times. The CDR3 coding sequence is TGTGCCAGCTTCAGAGATAATGAGCAGTTCTTC. Translation gives CASFRDNEQFF. V gene TRBV27 combines with J gene TRBJ2-1; unclear D gene. This CDR3 is 11 amino acids long. Germline V lookup: CDR1 MNHEY, CDR2 SMNVEV (reference sequence). With 8 bases removed from V and 7 bases from J, the gap between germline ends came to 9 bases.

CDR3 coding DNA: TGTGCCAGCAGTTTGGGCAGGAGGCGGGAAAATTATAATTCACCCCTCCACTTT. This codes for CASSLGRRRENYNSPLHF. V and J are TRBV27 and TRBJ1-6; D unclear. Germline-derived CDR1 and CDR2 are MNHEY and SMNVEV (reference sequence). The V gene lost 3 bases and the J gene lost 4 bases, with 19 bases spanning the gap. This CDR3 contains 18 residues.